Presented here are 12 T cell receptor beta chains from one specimen sequenced in a study of T cells in Graves' hyperthyroidism and ophthalmopathy. Authors of the study amplified TCR beta CDR3 regions from RNA transcripts. TCR CDR3 underwent first-round RT-PCR with the HTBI primer set. TCRdb analysed the multiplex PCR reads with MiXCR anew, one entry per CDR3 protein. The table lists under 700,000 distinct CDR3 sequences, 40% to 55% of them singletons. Sequenced sample: peripheral blood or thyroid tissue (not recorded which). The receptors were sampled from a woman aged 18-29 years with Graves' hyperthyroidism.

This clonotype occurred many times. This chain joins TRBV25-1 and TRBJ1-2; maybe TRBD1 (5 bases). Deletions cut 2 bases from V and 6 bases from J, with 13 bases between. The germline CDR1 and CDR2 sequences are MGHDK and SYGVNS. The length of the CDR3 is 14 residues. The CDR3 protein is CASSEIRERDGYTF. The CDR3 DNA reads TGTGCCAGCAGTGAAATCAGGGAAAGGGATGGCTACACCTTC.

In its sample, this clonotype was seen a few times. The rearrangement links TRBV2 to TRBJ1-2; TRBD1 aligns across 8 bases. V trimming: 5 bases; J trimming: 3 bases; junction bases outside the gene matches: 8. The CDR3 sequence is 15 residues long. Per the germline V gene, CDR1 is SNHLY and CDR2 is FYNNEI. The CDR3 protein is CASSLTGTGDYGYTF. As DNA, the CDR3 is TGTGCCAGCAGTTTAACCGGGACAGGTGACTATGGCTACACCTTC.

V and J are TRBV10-3 and TRBJ2-5; TRBD1 or TRBD2 may be the D gene (5 bases each). The CDR3 sequence is 14 residues long. The germline gives CDR1 ENHRY, CDR2 SYGVKD. V lost 6 bases and J 5 bases, leaving 16 bases between the germline ends. Here the CDR3 DNA reads TGTGCCATCAGCAGGGACCCAAACGAGGAGACCCAGTACTTC. Protein sequence: CAISRDPNEETQYF.

This clonotype has only a few counts. This chain links TRBV7-9 with TRBJ2-7, with 9 bases lining up with TRBD2. Germline loops: CDR1 SEHNR, CDR2 FQNEAQ (reference sequence). V gave up 1 base and J gave up 3 bases; unmatched junction bases: 10. The CDR3 is made up of 17 amino acids. CDR3 bases: TGTGCCAGCAGCTTAGGGCTAGCGGGGATTAGGGGCTACGAGCAGTACTTC. Its translation: CASSLGLAGIRGYEQYF. Complete variable domain (other parts from reference TRBV7-9 and TRBJ2-7): DTGVSQNPRHKITKRGQNVTFRCDPISEHNRLYWYRQTLGQGPEFLTYFQNEAQLEKSRLLSDRFSAERPKGSFSTLEIQRTEQGDSAMYLCASSLGLAGIRGYEQYFGPGTRLTVT.

J is TRBJ1-2 and V is TRBV7-9; D is uncertain. V lost 5 bases to trimming and J lost 5 bases, with 18 bases between them. The germline gives CDR1 SEHNR, CDR2 FQNEAQ (reference sequence). This CDR3 has 15 amino acids. The CDR3 DNA reads TGTGCCAGCAGCAGCGACCGGTCCCGAAAATATGGCTACACCTTC. Residues: CASSSDRSRKYGYTF.

V is TRBV2 and J is TRBJ2-7; TRBD2 agrees at 7 bases. The CDR3 loop spans 14 amino acids. CDR1 and CDR2 from the germline V gene are SNHLY and FYNNEI. Unmatched junction bases numbered 5, after V lost 6 bases and J lost 0 bases. The CDR3 coding sequence is TGTGCCAGCAGCGCCAGCGGGGTCTCCTACGAGCAGTACTTC. It translates to CASSASGVSYEQYF.

This clonotype was found many times. The chain is built from TRBV9 and TRBJ1-2; unclear D gene. V was pared by 0 bases and J by 0 bases, with 9 bases between. Looked up from germline, CDR1 is SGDLS and CDR2 is YYNGEE. The CDR3 has 15 amino acids. This CDR3 reads CASSVDPGTNYGYTF. The CDR3 bases are TGTGCCAGCAGCGTAGACCCGGGTACTAACTATGGCTACACCTTC.

In this sample, this clonotype turned up a few times. V gene TRBV20-1 combines with J gene TRBJ2-5; 12 positions match TRBD2. Germline lookup yields CDR1 DFQATT and CDR2 SNEGSKA (reference sequence). The CDR3 is made up of 15 amino acids. J lost 5 bases, V lost 4 bases, and 8 bases had no gene match. CDR3 nucleotides: TGCAGTGCTACTGCTAGCGGGAGGGCTCTGGAGACCCAGTACTTC. Encoded protein: CSATASGRALETQYF.

The chain has TRBV5-5 and TRBJ1-4; 7 bases fit TRBD1. This CDR3 has 14 amino acids. In germline, CDR1 is SGHKS, CDR2 YYEKEE (reference sequence). Trimming cost V 4 bases and J 6 bases; bases outside gene matches: 6. CDR3 sequence reads: CASSLTGRYEKLFF. In DNA, the CDR3 is TGTGCCAGCAGCCTGACAGGGCGTTATGAAAAACTGTTTTTT.

V gene TRBV7-2 combines with J gene TRBJ2-2; D is possibly TRBD2 (5 bases). Germline V CDR1 and CDR2: SGHTA, FQGNSA. Deletions cut 5 bases from V and 3 bases from J, with 19 bases between. The CDR3 sequence is 17 residues long. The CDR3 bases are TGTGCCAGCAGCCTCAAAGGGCGCGGGTTCGACACCGGGGAGCTGTTTTTT. Its protein is CASSLKGRGFDTGELFF.

Points on this clonotype: A much larger clone differs by one base, so this may be a read error. The chain links TRBV7-2 to TRBJ2-7; 8 bases line up with TRBD2. The length of the CDR3 is 15 residues. The germline V gene encodes CDR1 SGHTA and CDR2 FQGNSA. The CDR3 nucleotides are TGCGCCAGCAGCCGCGCCGGGACTAGAACCCACGAGCAGTACTTC. Protein: CASSRAGTRTHEQYF. Full variable domain (outside the CDR3, taken from reference TRBV7-2 and TRBJ2-7): GAGVSQSPSNKVTEKGKDVELRCDPISGHTALYWYRQSLGQGLEFLIYFQGNSAPDKSGLPSDRFSAERTGGSVSTLTIQRTQQEDSAVYLCASSRAGTRTHEQYFGPGTRLTVT.

This clonotype was observed at least ten times. This chain links TRBV2 with TRBJ1-2; 8 bases fit TRBD1. The CDR3 has 12 residues. The junction had 7 bases not matched to a gene; V was cut back by 6 bases and J by 10 bases. CDR1 and CDR2 from the germline V gene are SNHLY and FYNNEI. The CDR3 here is CASSTGGVDYTF. The CDR3 nucleotides read TGTGCCAGCAGCACAGGGGGAGTCGACTACACCTTC.